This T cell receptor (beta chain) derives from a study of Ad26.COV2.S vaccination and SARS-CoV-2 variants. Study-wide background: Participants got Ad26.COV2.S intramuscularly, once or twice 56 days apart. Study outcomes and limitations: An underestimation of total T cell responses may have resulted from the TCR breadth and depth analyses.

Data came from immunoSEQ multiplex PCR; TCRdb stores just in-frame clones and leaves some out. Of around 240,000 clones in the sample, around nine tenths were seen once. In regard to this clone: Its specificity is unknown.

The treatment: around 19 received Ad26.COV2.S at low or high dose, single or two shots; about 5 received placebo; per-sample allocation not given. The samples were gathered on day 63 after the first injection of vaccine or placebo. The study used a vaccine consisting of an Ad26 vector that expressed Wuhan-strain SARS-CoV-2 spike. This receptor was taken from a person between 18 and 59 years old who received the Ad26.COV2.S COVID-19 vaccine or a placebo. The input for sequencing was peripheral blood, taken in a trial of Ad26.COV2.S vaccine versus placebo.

The DNA of the CDR3 is TGTGCCAGCAGTTTATTCACCCCGGGACGGATGAACACTGAAGCTTTCTTT. Protein: CASSLFTPGRMNTEAFF. J is TRBJ1-1 and V is TRBV28; the D gene is possibly TRBD1 (5 bases). V shed 1 base and J shed 0 bases, with 15 bases lying between them. Germline values: CDR1 MDHEN, CDR2 SYDVKM. The length of the CDR3 is 17 residues.